The rows below give T cell receptor beta chains drawn from one sample of a study of shared clonotypes between healthy human individuals. Libraries were prepared by immunoSEQ multiplex PCR; TCRdb keeps only in-frame clonotypes and omits some of them. The data show 2,500,000 or so clones, over 85% seen once. Material for sequencing was naive CD4+ T cells sorted from blood. These receptors all stem from a young man in good health. Both conserved end residues are part of each CDR3. Each record gives: J gene, D gene, clone size, V gene, CDR3 DNA, CDR3 protein. A D gene is named only where the DNA matches it firmly. Clone size, where shown, is once, few, many, or a class for clones that have expanded.

TRBJ2-7 | NA | NA | TRBV19 | TGTGCCAGTAGGGCTCCGCCAACCTACGAGCAGTACTTC | CASRAPPTYEQYF
TRBJ2-5 | NA | NA | TRBV9 | TGTGCCAGCAGCGCCGGGACAAAGTACCAAGAGACCCAGTACTTC | CASSAGTKYQETQYF
TRBJ2-1 | NA | once | TRBV27 | TGTGCCAGCAGTTTAGCCGGCCTGGAGCAGTTCTTC | CASSLAGLEQFF
TRBJ2-5 | TRBD2 | NA | TRBV5-1 | TGCGCCAGCAATAGCGGGAGCCCCCAAGAGACCCAGTACTTC | CASNSGSPQETQYF
TRBJ2-1 | TRBD2 | NA | TRBV9 | TGTGCCAGCAGCGTAGCTAGCGGGGGGTTTGAGCAGTTCTTC | CASSVASGGFEQFF
TRBJ2-3 | TRBD2 | NA | TRBV11-3 | TGTGCCAGCAGCTTAGATCCCGGACTAGGAACAGATACGCAGTATTTT | CASSLDPGLGTDTQYF
TRBJ1-1 | NA | NA | TRBV10-3 | TGTGCCATCACGGCTGGCACTGAAGCTTTCTTT | CAITAGTEAFF
TRBJ1-1 | NA | NA | TRBV5-1 | TGCGCCAGCAGGCCCTCTTCGTGGGAAAACACTGAAGCTTTCTTT | CASRPSSWENTEAFF
TRBJ1-1 | NA | NA | TRBV7-2 | TGTGCCAGCAGCTTAAGGCAGGGCGAAAACACTGAAGCTTTCTTT | CASSLRQGENTEAFF
TRBJ2-1 | TRBD2 | once | TRBV30 | TGTGCCTGGAGACCCACCTTTTGGGCGGGAGAAGACAATGAGCAGTTCTTC | CAWRPTFWAGEDNEQFF
TRBJ1-2 | TRBD1 | NA | TRBV6-1 | TGTGCCAGCAGGGAACAGGGGGCCATCGGCTACACCTTC | CASREQGAIGYTF
TRBJ1-2 | NA | NA | TRBV4-1 | TGCGCCAGCAGCCAAGTATCAGGACCAGCTAACTATGGCTACACCTTC | CASSQVSGPANYGYTF
TRBJ1-1 | NA | few | TRBV5-4 | TGTGCCAGCAGCTTGAAGGACACTGAAGCTTTCTTT | CASSLKDTEAFF
TRBJ2-7 | NA | NA | TRBV21-1 | TGTGCCAGCAGCAACGATTGGACTAGCCTGAGGGAGCAGTACTTC | CASSNDWTSLREQYF
TRBJ1-2 | NA | few | TRBV5-1 | TGCGCCAGCAGCTTCAGGGGCCTCGATGGCTACACCTTC | CASSFRGLDGYTF
TRBJ2-7 | TRBD2 | NA | TRBV5-1 | TGCGCCAGCAGCTTCACTGGCGGGAGCGAGCAGTACTTC | CASSFTGGSEQYF
TRBJ1-4 | NA | NA | TRBV7-9 | TGTGCCAGCAGCTTAGGACGGGGCGCGAATGAAAAACTGTTTTTT | CASSLGRGANEKLFF
TRBJ2-7 | NA | NA | TRBV29-1 | TGCAGCGTTGAACCCTCAGAAGGGCGACAGCGTACGGTCCGCACCTTCTACGAGCAGTACTTC | CSVEPSEGRQRTVRTFYEQYF
TRBJ1-1 | TRBD1 | once | TRBV11-2 | TGTGCCAGCAGCTTAGATCGGTTTAGACAGGGAGACACTGAAGCTTTCTTT | CASSLDRFRQGDTEAFF
TRBJ1-2 | NA | NA | TRBV2 | TGTGCCAGCAGTCCCATAGCTAACTATGGCTACACCTTC | CASSPIANYGYTF
TRBJ1-4 | NA | NA | TRBV19 | TGTGCCAGTAAGAACGGACAGCTTGCAACTAATGAAAAACTGTTTTTT | CASKNGQLATNEKLFF
TRBJ2-3 | NA | NA | TRBV7-9 | TGTGCCAGCAGCTCCAAAAAACAGACAGATACGCAGTATTTT | CASSSKKQTDTQYF
TRBJ2-3 | TRBD1 | NA | TRBV19 | TGTGCCAGTAGTAATCGACAGGGAGCCACAGATACGCAGTATTTT | CASSNRQGATDTQYF
TRBJ2-6 | NA | NA | TRBV5-1 | TGCGCCAGCGCCCCGGAACTTGGGGGTGTCAACGTCCTGACTTTC | CASAPELGGVNVLTF
TRBJ2-2 | NA | NA | TRBV4-1 | TGCGCCAGCAGCCAAGTTTCGGCGCGGGACAGCGGGGAGCTGTTTTTT | CASSQVSARDSGELFF
TRBJ2-5 | TRBD2 | NA | TRBV7-2 | TGTGCCAGCAGCTTACTAGCGGGAGTTGCCCAAGGGACCCAGTACTTC | CASSLLAGVAQGTQYF
TRBJ2-7 | NA | NA | TRBV27 | TGTGCCAGCAGTTTATCCCGGGGGGCCCCCTACGAGCAGTACTTC | CASSLSRGAPYEQYF
TRBJ1-3 | NA | NA | TRBV7-9 | TGTGCCAGCAGCAGCGAAAGACCTGGAAACACCATATATTTT | CASSSERPGNTIYF
TRBJ1-4 | NA | NA | TRBV5-4 | TGTGCCAGCAGCTTTTTGGGGGATAAAAAACTGTTTTTT | CASSFLGDKKLFF
TRBJ2-7 | NA | NA | TRBV7-8 | TGTGCCAGCAGCTTAGCCGTAACAGGGACCTACGAGCAGTACTTC | CASSLAVTGTYEQYF
TRBJ1-4 | NA | NA | TRBV27 | TGTGCCAGCAGCCCCTCTAGGGGCCCGGCTAATGAAAAACTGTTTTTT | CASSPSRGPANEKLFF
TRBJ2-1 | NA | NA | TRBV6-5 | TGTGCCAGCAGTTTAGGTCTACGGTACAATGAGCAGTTCTTC | CASSLGLRYNEQFF
TRBJ2-3 | TRBD2 | NA | TRBV7-2 | TGTGCCAGCAGCTTTCGACGTAAGGCGGGAGTGGGGCCAGATACGCAGTATTTT | CASSFRRKAGVGPDTQYF
TRBJ2-1 | TRBD2 | NA | TRBV5-1 | TGCGCCAGCAGCTTGTTGAGCGGGGTGACCTACAATGAGCAGTTCTTC | CASSLLSGVTYNEQFF
TRBJ2-3 | TRBD2 | NA | TRBV29-1 | TGTTCTGCGGGGGGGCCCGGTCTCTCAGATACGCAGTATTTT | CSAGGPGLSDTQYF
TRBJ1-5 | NA | NA | TRBV12-5 | TGTGCTAGTGGTTACTCCGGGAGATTATATAGCAATCAGCCCCAGCATTTT | CASGYSGRLYSNQPQHF
TRBJ1-2 | TRBD1 | NA | TRBV6-1 | TGTGCCAGCAGTGAAGCGCGGGTTGGCAGGGGGAACGCTGGCTACACCTTC | CASSEARVGRGNAGYTF
TRBJ2-3 | NA | NA | TRBV6-5 | TGTGCCAGCAGTTACTCGCGGGGGCTGACAGATACGCAGTATTTT | CASSYSRGLTDTQYF
TRBJ1-6 | TRBD1 | NA | TRBV2 | TGTGCCAGCAGTGAGCAGGGGGCGAATAATTCACCCCTCCACTTT | CASSEQGANNSPLHF
TRBJ1-2 | NA | NA | TRBV2 | TGTGCCAGCAGTGATGAGGGCAGCACCAAGCCCTATGGCTACACCTTC | CASSDEGSTKPYGYTF
TRBJ1-3 | NA | NA | TRBV28 | TGTGCCAGCGAGGGAGGGAAGAGTTCTGGAAACACCATATATTTT | CASEGGKSSGNTIYF
TRBJ2-7 | NA | NA | TRBV15 | TGTGCCACCAGCAGAGAGGCAGGCTACGAGCAGTACTTC | CATSREAGYEQYF
TRBJ2-3 | NA | once | TRBV20-1 | TGCAGTGCTGGGCCCACAGATACGCAGTATTTT | CSAGPTDTQYF
TRBJ1-1 | NA | NA | TRBV19 | TGTGCCAGTATAGGCAGCTTGAACACTGAAGCTTTCTTT | CASIGSLNTEAFF
TRBJ1-1 | TRBD1 | NA | TRBV5-4 | TGTGCCAGCAGTTACGGACAGGGAGGAGCTTTCTTT | CASSYGQGGAFF
TRBJ2-5 | NA | once | TRBV10-3 | TGTGCCATCAGTGAGCCCTGGGGTCAAGAGACCCAGTACTTC | CAISEPWGQETQYF
TRBJ2-3 | TRBD2 | NA | TRBV7-2 | TGTGCCAGCAGCGCCCGTAGCGGGAGGGTGAATCAAGCCCATTTT | CASSARSGRVNQAHF